Listed below are T cell receptor beta chains from one sample, sequenced in a study of cytomegalovirus exposure and HLA in healthy donors. Produced via immunoSEQ multiplex PCR; TCRdb's table is partial and in-frame only. The sample consists of about 140,000 clones, approximately 80% of them appearing once. Sample: PBMCs. These receptors all stem from a man aged 50 to 60 in good health and CMV-seronegative. The CDR3 runs from the conserved cysteine through the conserved F or W. A D gene is named only where the DNA matches it firmly. Clone size is given for some rows only: seen once, a few or many times, or a class if the clone is expanded.

v_gene: TRBV27
abundance: once
d_gene: TRBD1
len: 15
j_gene: TRBJ2-7
CDR3nt: TGTGCCTCTCCATGGTGGGAGGACAGGGACTACGAGCAGTACTTC
CDR3aa: CASPWWEDRDYEQYF

v_gene: TRBV4-1
abundance: -
d_gene: TRBD1
len: 18
j_gene: TRBJ2-2
CDR3nt: TGCGCCAGCAGCCAGATTATATTCGGGACAGGGAACACCGGGGAGCTGTTTTTT
CDR3aa: CASSQIIFGTGNTGELFF

v_gene: TRBV7-2
abundance: -
d_gene: TRBD1
len: 14
j_gene: TRBJ1-2
CDR3nt: TGTGCCAGCAGCCCAGGACAGGGGGCTTACGGCTACACCTTC
CDR3aa: CASSPGQGAYGYTF

v_gene: TRBV28
abundance: once
d_gene: -
len: 14
j_gene: TRBJ1-1
CDR3nt: TGTGCCAGCAGTCTTTTGGACGGGAACACTGATGCTTTCTTT
CDR3aa: CASSLLDGNTDAFF

v_gene: TRBV4-1
abundance: few
d_gene: -
len: 14
j_gene: TRBJ1-1
CDR3nt: TGCGCCAGCTTACTACAGGTGGGGTACACTGAAGCTTTCTTT
CDR3aa: CASLLQVGYTEAFF

v_gene: TRBV5-5
abundance: -
d_gene: -
len: 15
j_gene: TRBJ1-5
CDR3nt: TGTGCCAGCAGCAAACAGGGTAGTAGCAATCAGCCCCAGCATTTT
CDR3aa: CASSKQGSSNQPQHF

v_gene: TRBV7-3
abundance: -
d_gene: TRBD2
len: 13
j_gene: TRBJ2-1
CDR3nt: TGTGCCAGCAGCTCGGGACTATACAATGAGCAGTTCTTC
CDR3aa: CASSSGLYNEQFF

v_gene: TRBV5-1
abundance: -
d_gene: TRBD1
len: 16
j_gene: TRBJ1-1
CDR3nt: TGCGCCAGCAGCTTGGGACAGGGGGCGGCACACACTGAAGCTTTCTTT
CDR3aa: CASSLGQGAAHTEAFF

v_gene: TRBV7-2
abundance: -
d_gene: TRBD1
len: 15
j_gene: TRBJ2-3
CDR3nt: TGTGCCAGCAGCCCTGGACAGGGGAGCACAGATACGCAGTATTTT
CDR3aa: CASSPGQGSTDTQYF

v_gene: TRBV11-3
abundance: -
d_gene: TRBD1
len: 14
j_gene: TRBJ2-5
CDR3nt: TGTGCCAGCAGCTCCCGGACAGGGAGTGAGACCCAGTACTTC
CDR3aa: CASSSRTGSETQYF

v_gene: TRBV11-2
abundance: once
d_gene: -
len: 15
j_gene: TRBJ2-3
CDR3nt: TGTGCCAGCAGCTTAACGACAGGAGCCACAGATACGCAGTATTTT
CDR3aa: CASSLTTGATDTQYF

v_gene: TRBV5-1
abundance: -
d_gene: TRBD2
len: 16
j_gene: TRBJ2-3
CDR3nt: TGCGCCAGCAGCTTGTTACTAGCGGCCTCCACAGATACGCAGTATTTT
CDR3aa: CASSLLLAASTDTQYF

v_gene: TRBV27
abundance: -
d_gene: -
len: 14
j_gene: TRBJ2-6
CDR3nt: TGTGCCAGCAGTTTCAACTCTGGGGCCAACGTCCTGACTTTC
CDR3aa: CASSFNSGANVLTF

v_gene: TRBV18
abundance: -
d_gene: TRBD2
len: 16
j_gene: TRBJ2-1
CDR3nt: TGTGCCAGCTCACCACCGGCTAGCGGGAGATGGAATGAGCAGTTCTTC
CDR3aa: CASSPPASGRWNEQFF

v_gene: TRBV5-1
abundance: -
d_gene: -
len: 15
j_gene: TRBJ2-1
CDR3nt: TGCGCCAGCAGCTTGGAAGCGAGCTCCTACAATGAGCAGTTCTTC
CDR3aa: CASSLEASSYNEQFF

v_gene: TRBV6-5
abundance: -
d_gene: -
len: 15
j_gene: TRBJ1-4
CDR3nt: TGTGCCAGCAGTTCCACAGGGTCGGGAGGTGAAAAACTGTTTTTT
CDR3aa: CASSSTGSGGEKLFF

v_gene: TRBV6-1
abundance: -
d_gene: -
len: 13
j_gene: TRBJ2-7
CDR3nt: TGTGCCAGCCAACAGGGGACTCCTTACGAGCAGTACTTC
CDR3aa: CASQQGTPYEQYF

v_gene: TRBV29-1
abundance: -
d_gene: TRBD2
len: 13
j_gene: TRBJ2-1
CDR3nt: TGCAGCGGTAGACTAGCGGGCTACAATGAGCAGTTCTTC
CDR3aa: CSGRLAGYNEQFF

v_gene: TRBV5-1
abundance: -
d_gene: -
len: 14
j_gene: TRBJ2-7
CDR3nt: TGCGCCAGCAGCTTGGATACAGAATTCTACGAGCAGTACTTC
CDR3aa: CASSLDTEFYEQYF

v_gene: TRBV6-5
abundance: -
d_gene: -
len: 15
j_gene: TRBJ1-5
CDR3nt: TGTGCCAGCAGGCCAGGGGTCTTTAGCAATCAGCCCCAGCATTTT
CDR3aa: CASRPGVFSNQPQHF

v_gene: TRBV5-1
abundance: -
d_gene: TRBD2
len: 16
j_gene: TRBJ2-1
CDR3nt: TGCGCCAGCAGCCCTCGGACTAGCGGAGCTCCGGATGAGCAGTTCTTC
CDR3aa: CASSPRTSGAPDEQFF

v_gene: TRBV6-5
abundance: -
d_gene: TRBD1
len: 15
j_gene: TRBJ1-1
CDR3nt: TGTGCCAGCAGTTACACAGGGGGCGTCGGAGCTGAAGCTTTCTTT
CDR3aa: CASSYTGGVGAEAFF

v_gene: TRBV28
abundance: -
d_gene: TRBD1
len: 14
j_gene: TRBJ1-1
CDR3nt: TGTGCCAGCAGTTTAACAGGGGGCGGGACTGAAGCTTTCTTT
CDR3aa: CASSLTGGGTEAFF

v_gene: TRBV6-4
abundance: -
d_gene: TRBD1
len: 14
j_gene: TRBJ1-2
CDR3nt: TGTGCCAGCAGTGACGGAACAGGGGACTATGGCTACACCTTC
CDR3aa: CASSDGTGDYGYTF

v_gene: TRBV5-1
abundance: -
d_gene: TRBD2
len: 15
j_gene: TRBJ2-7
CDR3nt: TGCGCCAGCAGGTCGGGACTAGCGGGGGTCTACGAGCAGTACTTC
CDR3aa: CASRSGLAGVYEQYF

v_gene: TRBV4-1
abundance: -
d_gene: -
len: 16
j_gene: TRBJ1-5
CDR3nt: TGCGCCAGCAGCCAAGAAGGAGGGGTCCTCAATCAGCCCCAGCATTTT
CDR3aa: CASSQEGGVLNQPQHF

v_gene: TRBV15
abundance: -
d_gene: TRBD1
len: 17
j_gene: TRBJ1-2
CDR3nt: TGTGCCACCAGATCCGACAGGGGCATAGGAGCTAACTATGGCTACACCTTC
CDR3aa: CATRSDRGIGANYGYTF

v_gene: TRBV7-9
abundance: -
d_gene: TRBD2
len: 18
j_gene: TRBJ2-3
CDR3nt: TGTGCCAGCAGCTTAGGGACTAGCGGGGCTTCTAGCACAGATACGCAGTATTTT
CDR3aa: CASSLGTSGASSTDTQYF

v_gene: TRBV7-3
abundance: -
d_gene: -
len: 15
j_gene: TRBJ2-5
CDR3nt: TGTGCCAGCAGCTTAAAGGCAGGGGACCAAGAGACCCAGTACTTC
CDR3aa: CASSLKAGDQETQYF

v_gene: TRBV5-6
abundance: -
d_gene: -
len: 12
j_gene: TRBJ2-5
CDR3nt: TGTGCCAGCAGCTTATATCGGGAGACCCAGTACTTC
CDR3aa: CASSLYRETQYF

v_gene: TRBV27
abundance: -
d_gene: -
len: 13
j_gene: TRBJ2-7
CDR3nt: TGTGCCAGCAGTTTAAAGCAGGCCTACGAGCAGTACTTC
CDR3aa: CASSLKQAYEQYF

v_gene: TRBV9
abundance: once
d_gene: TRBD2
len: 17
j_gene: TRBJ2-1
CDR3nt: TGTGCCAGCAGCGTAGCCCCGACTAGCGGGAGAGGGAATGAGCAGTTCTTC
CDR3aa: CASSVAPTSGRGNEQFF

v_gene: TRBV6-1
abundance: -
d_gene: -
len: 16
j_gene: TRBJ2-7
CDR3nt: TGTGCCAGCAGTGAAGCCCCGCGGCAGCCCCCCTACGAGCAGTACTTC
CDR3aa: CASSEAPRQPPYEQYF

v_gene: TRBV27
abundance: -
d_gene: TRBD1
len: 18
j_gene: TRBJ2-3
CDR3nt: TGTGCCAGCAGTTTATCAATTGGACAGGGGGGTAGCACAGATACGCAGTATTTT
CDR3aa: CASSLSIGQGGSTDTQYF

v_gene: TRBV6-1
abundance: -
d_gene: TRBD2
len: 13
j_gene: TRBJ2-5
CDR3nt: TGTGCCAGCAGACTAGCGGTCACGCAGACCCAGTACTTC
CDR3aa: CASRLAVTQTQYF

v_gene: TRBV7-2
abundance: few
d_gene: TRBD1
len: 15
j_gene: TRBJ2-3
CDR3nt: TGTGCCAGCAGCAGCGGACAGGGAAATACAGATACGCAGTATTTT
CDR3aa: CASSSGQGNTDTQYF

v_gene: TRBV7-9
abundance: once
d_gene: TRBD2
len: 17
j_gene: TRBJ2-1
CDR3nt: TGTGCCAGCAGCTCGGGGTTAGCGGGGGTCCCCTACAATGAGCAGTTCTTC
CDR3aa: CASSSGLAGVPYNEQFF

v_gene: TRBV9
abundance: -
d_gene: -
len: 14
j_gene: TRBJ1-2
CDR3nt: TGTGCCAGCAGCGTAGCTATTCAGGGAAGCGGCTACACCTTC
CDR3aa: CASSVAIQGSGYTF

v_gene: TRBV5-8
abundance: -
d_gene: -
len: 16
j_gene: TRBJ2-1
CDR3nt: TGTGCCAGCAGCGGAGTAGGCGAAACTAAGAGGAATGAGCAGTTCTTC
CDR3aa: CASSGVGETKRNEQFF

v_gene: TRBV2
abundance: -
d_gene: -
len: 18
j_gene: TRBJ1-5
CDR3nt: TGTGCCAGCAGAGCAACAGCGGGCTCTAATTTGCAGACTCAGCCCCAGCATTTT
CDR3aa: CASRATAGSNLQTQPQHF

v_gene: TRBV7-2
abundance: -
d_gene: -
len: 15
j_gene: TRBJ2-3
CDR3nt: TGTGCCAGCAGCTTAGTGGCAGGGAGCACAGATACGCAGTATTTT
CDR3aa: CASSLVAGSTDTQYF

v_gene: TRBV15
abundance: -
d_gene: -
len: 15
j_gene: TRBJ2-1
CDR3nt: TGTGCCACCAGCAAAGGGGGTTCGCTGGGAAATGAGCAGTTCTTC
CDR3aa: CATSKGGSLGNEQFF

v_gene: TRBV13
abundance: -
d_gene: -
len: 12
j_gene: TRBJ1-1
CDR3nt: TGTGCCAGCAGCCGGGGGGGGGTGGGGGCTTTCTTT
CDR3aa: CASSRGGVGAFF

v_gene: TRBV5-6
abundance: -
d_gene: TRBD1
len: 14
j_gene: TRBJ1-1
CDR3nt: TGTGCCAGCCGGGACAGGGGTCCTAACACTGAAGCTTTCTTT
CDR3aa: CASRDRGPNTEAFF

v_gene: TRBV27
abundance: once
d_gene: TRBD2
len: 14
j_gene: TRBJ2-7
CDR3nt: TGTGCCAGCAGTCCTAGCGGGGGCCTCTCCGAGCAGTACTTC
CDR3aa: CASSPSGGLSEQYF

v_gene: TRBV12-5
abundance: -
d_gene: -
len: 15
j_gene: TRBJ2-6
CDR3nt: TGTGCTAGTGGTTTGGGGAGCTCTGGGGCCAACGTCCTGACTTTC
CDR3aa: CASGLGSSGANVLTF

v_gene: TRBV7-9
abundance: -
d_gene: TRBD1
len: 13
j_gene: TRBJ2-7
CDR3nt: TGTGCCAGCAGCTCGTCAGGGGGCTCCGAGCAGTACTTC
CDR3aa: CASSSSGGSEQYF